This record concerns one TCR beta chain sequence. This sample is part of a study of PD-1 blockade in classical Hodgkin lymphoma. This CDR3 contains 15 residues. The V end was cut by 6 bases, the J end by 2 bases, with 16 bases between. Germline CDR1 reads MNHEY; CDR2 reads SVGAGI. Sequenced by immunoSEQ multiplex PCR; TCRdb stores in-frame clones only, minus some. This sample has 20,000 or so clones, with 70% to 90% found just once. Regarding time point: cycle 4 day 1 (C4D1), after five to seven weeks of nivolumab. Relapse was seen in all patients after autologous stem cell transplantation, and brentuximab vedotin exposure was variable. Researchers report purifying CD4+ T cells from thawed PBMCs by magnetic negative selection.

The V gene is TRBV6-5, the J gene TRBJ1-1, with D tentatively TRBD1 (6 bases). The receptor's source is a human donor with classical Hodgkin lymphoma. The sample was CD4+ T cells from blood, taken before the fourth cycle of nivolumab. The chain's CDR3 is CASRTTRGRNTEAFF. CDR3 coding DNA: TGTGCCAGCAGGACCACCAGGGGTAGAAACACTGAAGCTTTCTTT.